This entry is about one T cell receptor beta chain. The CDR3 covers 15 residues. CDR1 LGHDT and CDR2 YNNKEL come from the germline V gene (reference sequence). The V segment lost 1 base and the J segment 2 bases; nucleotides outside the gene matches: 4. The record originates from a study of T cell responses to AZD1222 COVID-19 vaccine. The table came from immunoSEQ multiplex PCR; TCRdb's copy has only in-frame clones and leaves some out. The sample carries 92,000 or so clones, about 88% recorded once. Sequencing used peripheral blood, obtained on day 0 of AZD1222 vaccination. This sequence was found in an adult in good health. The chain is built from TRBV3-1 (or the pseudogene TRBV3-2) and TRBJ2-5; 7 nucleotides line up with TRBD2. CDR3 residues: CASSQAGGWQETQYF. Here the CDR3 DNA reads TGTGCCAGCAGCCAAGCCGGGGGGTGGCAAGAGACCCAGTACTTC.